Below are 32 T cell receptor beta chains sequenced from a single sample in a study of T-cell reconstitution after alpha-beta-depleted transplantation in children (dated by TCRdb to the mid-2010s). Read against the paper, the sample's treatment or condition label means: allogeneic hematopoietic cell transplantation with graft depleted of TCRalphabeta T cells and CD19 B cells. Library preparation was by PCR. Sequencing was performed on an Illumina HiSeq 2500. To normalize quantification of the TCRbeta repertoire, the TCR libraries were built with molecular barcoding that relied on unique molecular identifiers. Through fastp at Q25 and MiXCR, TCRdb rebuilt clones from the public reads, retaining in-frame beta chains. All rows with the same CDR3 protein become a single entry with the most common DNA and genes. The sample profile shows about 97,000 distinct CDR3 sequences; about 7.5% of them were found once. The top ten clones comprise less than 20% of the sample.

This specimen consisted of PBMCs, obtained before TCRalphabeta/CD19-depleted stem cell transplant. Every receptor here comes from a boy aged 2 to 10 with acute lymphoblastic leukemia, due to receive a stem cell transplant.

Ten or more counts support this clonotype. The chain links TRBV2 to TRBJ1-1; the match to TRBD1 covers 8 bases. The CDR3 is made up of 12 amino acids. The V gene end was trimmed by 7 bases and the J gene end by 11 bases; junction bases not matched to a gene: 9. Germline V lookup: CDR1 SNHLY, CDR2 FYNNEI. CDR3 amino acids: CASKGTGAWAFF. In DNA, the CDR3 is TGTGCCAGCAAAGGGACAGGCGCCTGGGCTTTCTTT.

Many counts were recorded for this clonotype. The V and J genes are TRBV7-2 and TRBJ1-5, with D hard to call. Trimming took 1 base from V and 5 from J, leaving 9 bases between them. The CDR3 sequence is 14 residues long. Germline-derived CDR1 and CDR2 are SGHTA and FQGNSA. In nucleotides, the CDR3 is TGTGCCAGCAGCTTAGGTGAGGGATATCAGCCCCAGCATTTT. Translation: CASSLGEGYQPQHF.

This clonotype was counted at least ten times. The chain employs TRBV24-1 and TRBJ2-1; D tentatively fits TRBD1 or TRBD2 (5 bases each). Deletions cut 9 bases from V and 8 bases from J, with 13 bases between. Germline CDR1 and CDR2: KGHDR and SFDVKD. This CDR3 contains 12 residues. The CDR3 nucleotides are TGTGCCACCGGGACCTCACCCCATGAGCAGTTCTTC. Protein sequence: CATGTSPHEQFF.

The rearrangement links TRBV20-1 to TRBJ1-5, with D unclear. V was clipped by 2 bases and J by 4 bases, with 6 bases between them. This CDR3 is 12 amino acids long. The germline gives CDR1 DFQATT, CDR2 SNEGSKA (reference sequence). CDR3 protein: CSARQINQPQHF. CDR3 in DNA: TGCAGTGCTAGACAGATAAATCAGCCCCAGCATTTT.

In this sample, this clonotype turned up a few times. V is TRBV15 and J is TRBJ2-2; 7 nucleotides line up with TRBD2. V was clipped by 8 bases and J by 5 bases; unmatched bases: 11. This CDR3 region has 15 residues. The V gene's germline CDR1 is LNHNV and CDR2 YYDKDF (reference sequence). For the CDR3, the DNA is TGTGCCACCTCGGTGGGGGAGGGTGAGACCGGGGAGCTGTTTTTT. Protein product: CATSVGEGETGELFF.

In its sample, this clonotype was seen many times. The genes are TRBV28 and TRBJ1-5, with 7 nucleotides matching TRBD1. V was clipped by 8 bases and J by 7 bases; unmatched bases: 14. CDR1 and CDR2 (germline): MDHEN, SYDVKM. CDR3 length equals 15 residues. The CDR3 is CASRRQGGYEQPQHF. The CDR3 DNA reads as TGTGCCAGCCGGCGACAGGGAGGGTATGAACAGCCCCAGCATTTT.

This clonotype showed up just a few times. This chain links TRBV7-9 with TRBJ1-3; a weak D match, TRBD1 (6 bases). Trimming shortened V by 0 bases and J by 2 bases, and 8 bases separated the two germline ends. This CDR3 is 15 amino acids long. The germline CDR1 and CDR2 sequences are SEHNR and FQNEAQ (reference sequence). The CDR3 here is CASSLAGATGNTIYF. CDR3 nucleotides: TGTGCCAGCAGCTTAGCGGGGGCGACTGGAAACACCATATATTTT.

This clonotype was observed a handful of times. J is TRBJ1-4 and V is TRBV12-3 or TRBV12-4, with D perhaps matching TRBD1 (5 bases). The CDR3 runs to 11 residues. With 5 bases removed from V and 13 bases from J, the gap between germline ends came to 11 bases. The CDR3 loop is CASSTGPRLFF. CDR3 coding DNA: TGTGCCAGCAGTACAGGCCCTCGACTGTTTTTT.

This clonotype was picked up a small number of times. The chain couples TRBV20-1 to TRBJ2-3; tentatively, D is TRBD1 or TRBD2 (5 bases each). V was clipped by 5 bases and J by 5 bases, with 17 bases between them. Germline V gene sequence: CDR1 DFQATT, CDR2 SNEGSKA (reference sequence). CDR3 size: 14 residues. The DNA for the CDR3 is TGCAGTGCTCACCGGGACCATACAGGAGATACGCAGTATTTT. Its protein product is CSAHRDHTGDTQYF.

This clonotype has just a few counts. The chain employs TRBV5-1 and TRBJ2-3; 8 bases match TRBD2. V lost 2 bases, J lost 1 base, and 3 bases stayed unmatched. Germline CDR1 is SGHRS and CDR2 is YFSETQ. There are 15 residues in the CDR3. CDR3 bases: TGCGCCAGCAGCTTCGTTAGCGGGGGCACAGATACGCAGTATTTT. Translating gives CASSFVSGGTDTQYF.

There are many counts of this clonotype. The V gene is TRBV6-2 or TRBV6-3, the J gene TRBJ2-3, with 11 bases that match TRBD2. The CDR3 has 15 amino acids. Germline V CDR1 and CDR2: MNHEY, SVGEGT. With 7 bases clipped from V and 5 bases from J, the junction kept 8 bases outside the gene matches. The CDR3 nucleotides read TGTGCCAGCACTACCAGTAGCGGGGGGGTAGATACGCAGTATTTT. Protein product: CASTTSSGGVDTQYF.

This clonotype turned up a few times. This chain links TRBV7-3 with TRBJ1-5; D remains unclear. Germline values: CDR1 SGHTA, CDR2 FQGTGA. V lost 6 bases and J 8 bases, leaving 14 bases between the germline ends. The CDR3 is made up of 13 amino acids. The CDR3 here is CASSAGEIEPQHF. CDR3 DNA sequence: TGTGCCAGCAGTGCCGGGGAGATTGAGCCCCAGCATTTT.

Remarks on this clonotype: This may be a read error, as it is one base from a much larger clone. V and J are TRBV20-1 and TRBJ2-5, with TRBD2 as a possible D gene (5 bases). The CDR3 covers 17 residues. Germline CDR1 is DFQATT and CDR2 is SNEGSKA (reference sequence). Trimming stripped 4 bases from V and 0 bases from J, with 21 bases between. CDR3 loop: CSAIIPGVGGNQETQYF. DNA of the CDR3: TGCAGTGCTATTATCCCCGGGGTCGGAGGCAACCAAGAGACCCAGTACTTC.

This clonotype was recorded many times. The genes are TRBV20-1 and TRBJ2-3; D gene ambiguous. The V end lost 1 base, the J end lost 9 bases, and 14 bases lay between the germline ends. This CDR3 contains 13 residues. Germline V CDR1 and CDR2: DFQATT, SNEGSKA (reference sequence). In DNA, the CDR3 is TGCAGTGCTAGAGCTGGAGTCCTAGACACGCAGTATTTT. As protein: CSARAGVLDTQYF.

The chain uses TRBV4-2 and TRBJ2-7; D uncertain. Trimming pared 0 bases from V and 6 bases from J, leaving 18 bases between. Per germline, CDR1 LGHNA and CDR2 YNFKEQ. This CDR3 spans 16 amino acids. CDR3 nucleotides: TGTGCCAGCAGCCAAGATCCACGGAAGGCGACGGGCGAGCAGTACTTC. Its protein is CASSQDPRKATGEQYF.

The gene calls are TRBV11-2 and TRBJ2-2; D remains unclear. The CDR3 has 15 amino acids. Deletions cut 0 bases from V and 3 bases from J, with 8 bases between. Germline assignment: CDR1 SGHAT and CDR2 FQNNGV. In nucleotides, the CDR3 is TGTGCCAGCAGCTTAGATTTGGGGTACACCGGGGAGCTGTTTTTT. Residues: CASSLDLGYTGELFF.

V usage is TRBV9 and J usage is TRBJ2-3; TRBD2 agrees at 12 bases. V lost 3 bases and J lost 5; bases outside the gene matches: 7. This CDR3 spans 16 amino acids. Germline V lookup: CDR1 SGDLS, CDR2 YYNGEE. The CDR3 region is CASSAPSGGAGDTQYF. The CDR3 DNA is TGTGCCAGCAGCGCGCCTAGCGGGGGGGCTGGAGATACGCAGTATTTT. Complete variable domain (other parts from reference TRBV9 and TRBJ2-3): DSGVTQTPKHLITATGQRVTLRCSPRSGDLSVYWYQQSLDQGLQFLIQYYNGEERAKGNILERFSAQQFPDLHSELNLSSLELGDSALYFCASSAPSGGAGDTQYFGPGTRLTVL.

This clonotype was seen ten or more times. The genes are TRBV7-2 and TRBJ1-2; D remains unclear. The CDR3 length is 12 residues. The germline CDR1 and CDR2 sequences are SGHTA and FQGNSA. The ends were cut back, 5 bases at V and 4 bases at J, with 8 bases in the middle. In nucleotides, the CDR3 is TGTGCCAGCAGCCCGCTTAGCTATGGCTACACCTTC. Its translation is CASSPLSYGYTF.

This clonotype turned up a few times. The genes are TRBV20-1 and TRBJ1-4, with TRBD1 as a possible D gene (5 bases). Trimming removed 1 base at V and 2 bases at J, with 14 bases between. CDR3 length: 16 amino acids. The germline CDR1 and CDR2 sequences are DFQATT and SNEGSKA (reference sequence). The CDR3 here is CSARVGGSGTNEKLFF. The DNA for the CDR3 is TGCAGTGCTAGAGTGGGCGGGTCAGGGACTAATGAAAAACTGTTTTTT.

The gene calls are TRBV15 and TRBJ1-1; the D is unclear. In germline, CDR1 is LNHNV, CDR2 YYDKDF (reference sequence). V was cut by 5 bases and J by 8 bases, with 12 bases left in between. The CDR3 covers 12 residues. CDR3 bases: TGTGCCACCAGCCCATCTTTGATGGAAGCTTTCTTT. Its translation is CATSPSLMEAFF.

J is TRBJ1-5 and V is TRBV4-2, with D unclear. V was pared by 6 bases and J by 0 bases, with 9 bases between. The CDR3 contains 14 residues. CDR1 and CDR2 from the germline V gene are LGHNA and YNFKEQ. CDR3: CASSGTHSNQPQHF. The CDR3 bases are TGTGCCAGCAGTGGAACTCATAGCAATCAGCCCCAGCATTTT.

V usage is TRBV5-4 and J usage is TRBJ1-6, with D hard to call. The CDR3 consists of 13 residues. The V end lost 0 bases, the J end lost 10 bases, and 8 bases lay between the germline ends. Germline V CDR1 and CDR2: SGHNT, YYREEE (reference sequence). The CDR3 nucleotides read TGTGCCAGCAGCTTGGAGGCCGGGTCACCCCTCCACTTT. Residues: CASSLEAGSPLHF.

This chain connects TRBV20-1 to TRBJ2-1; 11 nucleotides line up with TRBD2. This CDR3 has 18 residues. The germline V gene has CDR1 DFQATT and CDR2 SNEGSKA (reference sequence). V dropped 2 bases and J dropped 2; count of bases not matched to a gene: 11. The DNA for the CDR3 is TGCAGTGCTAGAATCTTGGCTAGCGGGGGGAAGACCTACAATGAGCAGTTCTTC. Translated: CSARILASGGKTYNEQFF.

This clonotype was picked up a small number of times. The rearrangement links TRBV7-7 to TRBJ2-1; TRBD1 or TRBD2 may be the D gene (5 bases each). The V end lost 5 bases, the J end lost 8 bases, and 13 bases lay between the germline ends. The CDR3 is made up of 13 amino acids. Germline CDR1 reads SSHAT; CDR2 reads FNYEAQ (reference sequence). The CDR3 nucleotides read TGTGCCAGCAGCCGGGGCGTAGGGTATGAGCAGTTCTTC. This sequence encodes CASSRGVGYEQFF.

This chain uses TRBV5-1 with TRBJ2-7, with 8 positions matching TRBD1. V lost 2 bases and J lost 3; bases outside the gene matches: 4. This CDR3 has 14 residues. Germline V gene data show CDR1 as SGHRS and CDR2 as YFSETQ. DNA for the CDR3: TGCGCCAGCAGCTTCACAGGGGGAATCTACGAGCAGTACTTC. This sequence encodes CASSFTGGIYEQYF.

Turning to this clonotype: A much larger clone is a single base away; this may be a read error. The missing conserved phenylalanine or tryptophan at the end of this CDR3 makes a read error likely. The chain carries TRBV19 and TRBJ2-7, with 7 bases lining up with TRBD1. The CDR3 totals 17 residues. Germline V CDR1 and CDR2: LNHDA, SQIVND (reference sequence). The V gene end was trimmed by 3 bases and the J gene end by 0 bases; junction bases not matched to a gene: 11. CDR3 sequence: CASSIQFSDRFSYEQYS. CDR3 nucleotide sequence: TGTGCCAGTAGTATCCAATTTTCGGACAGGTTCTCCTACGAGCAGTACTCC.

This clonotype was recorded a few times. The chain uses TRBV5-4 and TRBJ2-7; 9 bases line up with TRBD2. CDR1 is SGHNT and CDR2 is YYREEE in the germline V gene (reference sequence). V trimming: 1 base; J trimming: 6 bases; junction bases outside the gene matches: 8. The CDR3 is 15 amino acids. The CDR3 bases are TGTGCCAGCAGCTTGTCGGGGGGACTAGCTGGCGAGCAGTACTTC. Translation gives CASSLSGGLAGEQYF.

This clonotype was observed a few times. The chain employs TRBV20-1 and TRBJ1-5; D possibly corresponds to TRBD1 (5 bases). Germline-derived CDR1 and CDR2 are DFQATT and SNEGSKA (reference sequence). The CDR3 has 13 residues. V was shortened by 6 bases and J by 2 bases, with 11 bases between the two germline ends. CDR3 region: CSARDSGNQPQHF. The CDR3 nucleotides read TGCAGTGCAAGGGACTCGGGCAATCAGCCCCAGCATTTT.

This clonotype has a count of ten or more. This chain links TRBV10-2 with TRBJ2-3; the D is unclear. V was cut by 9 bases and J by 3 bases, with 10 bases left in between. From germline, CDR1 is WSHSY and CDR2 SAAADI. This CDR3 has 12 amino acids. The CDR3 DNA follows: TGCGCCAGTCACTTCGGGACAGATACGCAGTATTTT. It codes for CASHFGTDTQYF.

The J gene is TRBJ2-7, the V gene TRBV7-9; 10 positions agree with TRBD1. The V gene's germline CDR1 is SEHNR and CDR2 FQNEAQ (reference sequence). V dropped 7 bases and J dropped 5; count of bases not matched to a gene: 8. The CDR3 is made up of 14 amino acids. CDR3 sequence: CASTQTGGNDEQYF. The CDR3 DNA reads as TGTGCCAGCACCCAGACAGGGGGCAACGACGAGCAGTACTTC.

This clonotype was observed a handful of times. This chain joins TRBV4-3 and TRBJ2-6, with TRBD1 matching 8 bases. The junction had 4 bases not matched to a gene; V was cut back by 3 bases and J by 0 bases. The CDR3 consists of 17 residues. Germline CDR1 is LGHNA and CDR2 is YSLEER. The CDR3 sequence is CASSQTGASSGANVLTF. DNA for the CDR3: TGCGCCAGCAGCCAGACAGGGGCGAGCTCTGGGGCCAACGTCCTGACTTTC.

This clonotype was seen many times. The chain recombines TRBV3-1 with TRBJ2-1, with D perhaps TRBD2 (5 bases). The V end was cut by 4 bases, the J end by 8 bases, with 9 bases between. This CDR3 has 12 amino acids. The germline CDR1 and CDR2 sequences are LGHDT and YNNKEL (reference sequence). CDR3 DNA sequence: TGTGCCAGCAGCCGCCTAGCTTATGAGCAGTTCTTC. Translation gives CASSRLAYEQFF.